Here is one T cell receptor beta chain with its context. Antigen: not known. One junction end disagrees with the germline gene, perhaps due to a read error. The CDR3 has 17 amino acids. Germline V CDR1 and CDR2: SNHLY, FYNNEI. These data are taken from a study of radiotherapy plus CTLA-4 blockade in lung cancer. Background on the study: Of all patients, more than 15% responded objectively and roughly 31% showed disease control.

Broader study findings: There was expansion of tumor-derived TCR clones in blood after radiotherapy plus ipilimumab.

Data came from immunoSEQ multiplex PCR; TCRdb stores just in-frame clones and leaves some out. The repertoire holds 53,000 or so clones, with around 69% as singletons. This material consisted of peripheral blood, taken from a patient treated with radiotherapy plus ipilimumab. The origin of this receptor is a human donor with non-small cell lung cancer who had stable disease on radiotherapy plus ipilimumab. The rearrangement links TRBV2 to TRBJ2-6, with D possibly TRBD1 on 6 matching bases. The CDR3 DNA follows: TGTGCCAGCAGCGAAGACAGGTCCCGCTCTGGGGCCAACGTCCTGACTTTC. Its protein is CASSEDRSRSGANVLTF. The full variable domain, with the rest looked up from reference TRBV2 and TRBJ2-6, is EPEVTQTPSHQVTQMGQEVILRCVPISNHLYFYWYRQILGQKVEFLVSFYNNEISEKSEIFDDQFSVERPDGSNFTLKIRSTKLEDSAMYFCASSEDRSRSGANVLTFGAGSRLTVL.